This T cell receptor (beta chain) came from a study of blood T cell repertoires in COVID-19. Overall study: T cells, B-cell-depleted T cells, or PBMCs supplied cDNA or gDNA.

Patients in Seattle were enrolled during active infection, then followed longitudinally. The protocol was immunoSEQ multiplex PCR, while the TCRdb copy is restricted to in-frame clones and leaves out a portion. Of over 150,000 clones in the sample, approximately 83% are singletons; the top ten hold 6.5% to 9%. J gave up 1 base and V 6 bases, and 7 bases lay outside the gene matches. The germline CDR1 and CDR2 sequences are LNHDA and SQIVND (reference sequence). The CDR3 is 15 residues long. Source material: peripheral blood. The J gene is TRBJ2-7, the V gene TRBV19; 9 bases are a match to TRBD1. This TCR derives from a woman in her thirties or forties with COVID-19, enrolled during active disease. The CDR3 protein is CASRKGTGSSYEQYF. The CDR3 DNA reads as TGTGCCAGTAGGAAGGGGACAGGGTCGTCCTACGAGCAGTACTTC.